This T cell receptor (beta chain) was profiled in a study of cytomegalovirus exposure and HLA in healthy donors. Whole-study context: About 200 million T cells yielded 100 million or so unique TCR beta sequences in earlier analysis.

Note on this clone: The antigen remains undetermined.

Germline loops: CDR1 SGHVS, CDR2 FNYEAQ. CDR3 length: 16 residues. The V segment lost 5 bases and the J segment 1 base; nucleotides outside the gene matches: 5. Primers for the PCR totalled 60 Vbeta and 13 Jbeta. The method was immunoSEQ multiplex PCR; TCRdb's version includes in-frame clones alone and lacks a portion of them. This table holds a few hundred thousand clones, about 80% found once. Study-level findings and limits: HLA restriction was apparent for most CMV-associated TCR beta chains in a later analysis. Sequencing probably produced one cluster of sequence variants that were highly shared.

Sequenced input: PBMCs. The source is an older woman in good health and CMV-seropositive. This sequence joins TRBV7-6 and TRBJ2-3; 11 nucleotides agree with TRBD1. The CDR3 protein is CASSPTGQGGTDTQYF. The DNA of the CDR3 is TGTGCCAGCAGCCCCACGGGACAGGGGGGCACAGATACGCAGTATTTT.